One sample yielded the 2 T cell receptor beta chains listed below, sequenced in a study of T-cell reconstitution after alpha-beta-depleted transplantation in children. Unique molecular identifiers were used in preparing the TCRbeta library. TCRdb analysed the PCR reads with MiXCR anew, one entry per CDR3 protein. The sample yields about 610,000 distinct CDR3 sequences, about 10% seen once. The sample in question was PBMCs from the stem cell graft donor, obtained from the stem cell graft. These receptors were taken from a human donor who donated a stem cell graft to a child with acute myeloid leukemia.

CDR3 residues: CASSPWTGTNTDTQYF. In DNA, the CDR3 is TGTGCCAGCAGTCCCTGGACAGGAACAAACACAGATACGCAGTATTTT. V usage is TRBV6-1 and J usage is TRBJ2-3; 7 bases match TRBD1. Germline loops: CDR1 MNHNS, CDR2 SASEGT. The CDR3 length is 16 residues. V lost 5 bases to trimming and J lost 2 bases; unmatched junction nucleotides: 10.

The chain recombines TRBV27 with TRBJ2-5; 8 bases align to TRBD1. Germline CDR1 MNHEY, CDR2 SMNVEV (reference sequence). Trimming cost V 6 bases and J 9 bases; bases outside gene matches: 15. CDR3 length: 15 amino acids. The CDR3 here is CASSTLGTGLQAQYF. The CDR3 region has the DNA TGTGCCAGCAGCACCCTGGGGACAGGTTTGCAGGCCCAGTACTTC.